This TCR beta chain emerged from a study of tumor-infiltrating lymphocytes in oesophageal squamous cell carcinoma. In its sample, this clonotype was seen a few times. In TCRdb, the PCR reads were re-called with MiXCR into one record per CDR3 protein. Among almost 20,000 distinct CDR3 sequences listed, around two fifths were seen once. V was trimmed by 2 bases and J by 0 bases, leaving 11 bases between them. The CDR3 covers 16 residues. Germline V gene data show CDR1 as MNHEY and CDR2 as SMNVEV (reference sequence). V gene TRBV27 combines with J gene TRBJ2-1, with D hard to call. The receptor comes from a male donor with esophageal squamous cell carcinoma. The sample was esophageal tumor tissue. For the CDR3, the DNA is TGTGCCAGCAGTTTACGGGCCTCGCGCTCCTACAATGAGCAGTTCTTC. It yields the protein CASSLRASRSYNEQFF.